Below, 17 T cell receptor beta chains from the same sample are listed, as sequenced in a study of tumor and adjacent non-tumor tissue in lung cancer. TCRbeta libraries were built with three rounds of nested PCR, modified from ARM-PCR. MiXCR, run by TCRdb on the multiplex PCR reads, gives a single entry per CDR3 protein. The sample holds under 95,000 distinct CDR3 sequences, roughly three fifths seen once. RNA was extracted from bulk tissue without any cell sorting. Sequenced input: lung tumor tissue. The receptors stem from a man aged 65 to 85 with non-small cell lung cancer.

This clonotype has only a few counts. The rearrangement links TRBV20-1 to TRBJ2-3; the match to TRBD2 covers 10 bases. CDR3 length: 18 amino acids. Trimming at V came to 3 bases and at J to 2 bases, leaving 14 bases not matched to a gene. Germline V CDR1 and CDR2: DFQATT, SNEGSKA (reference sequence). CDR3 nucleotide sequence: TGCAGTGCTAGCCTCCTAGCGGGGGAGCAGGGTCTCACAGATACGCAGTATTTT. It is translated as CSASLLAGEQGLTDTQYF.

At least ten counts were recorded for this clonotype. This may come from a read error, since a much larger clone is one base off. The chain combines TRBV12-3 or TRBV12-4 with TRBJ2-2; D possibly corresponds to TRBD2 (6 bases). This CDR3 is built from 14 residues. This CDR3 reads CASRDSGNTGGLFF. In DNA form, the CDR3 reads TGTGCCAGCAGGGACTCCGGAAACACCGGGGGGCTGTTTTTT.

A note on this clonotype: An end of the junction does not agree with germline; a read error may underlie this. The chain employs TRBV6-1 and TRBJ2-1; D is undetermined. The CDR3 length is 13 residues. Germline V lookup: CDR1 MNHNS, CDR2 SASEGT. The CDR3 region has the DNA TGTACCAGCAGTAAAGTCTGGTCTGGGGAGCAGTTCTTC. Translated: CTSSKVWSGEQFF.

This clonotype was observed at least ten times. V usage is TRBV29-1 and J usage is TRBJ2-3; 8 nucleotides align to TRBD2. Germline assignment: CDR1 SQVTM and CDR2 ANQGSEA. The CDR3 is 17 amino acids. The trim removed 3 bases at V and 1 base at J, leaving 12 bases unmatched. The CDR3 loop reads CSVDSSGGIVGTDTQYF. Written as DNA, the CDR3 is TGCAGCGTTGATTCCAGCGGGGGAATAGTGGGCACAGATACGCAGTATTTT.

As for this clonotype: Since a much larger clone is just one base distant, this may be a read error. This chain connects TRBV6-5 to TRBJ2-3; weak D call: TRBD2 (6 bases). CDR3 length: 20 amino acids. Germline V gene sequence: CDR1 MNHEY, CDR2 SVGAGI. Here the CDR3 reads CASSYRPTGTLRKLTDMQYF. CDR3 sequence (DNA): TGTGCCAGCAGTTACCGGCCCACCGGGACTCTAAGGAAACTCACAGATATGCAGTATTTT.

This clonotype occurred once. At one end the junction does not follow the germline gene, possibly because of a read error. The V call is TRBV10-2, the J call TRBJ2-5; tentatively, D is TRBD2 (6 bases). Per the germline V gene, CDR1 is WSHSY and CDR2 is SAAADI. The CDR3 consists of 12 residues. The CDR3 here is CASRQRRDTQYF. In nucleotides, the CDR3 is TGCGCCAGCAGGCAACGGCGGGATACCCAATACTTC.

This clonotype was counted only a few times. In DNA, the CDR3 is TGCAGTGCTAAGCCCCCCGGGACTAGCGGGAGATCGGCCGGGGAGCTGTTTTTT. Amino acid sequence: CSAKPPGTSGRSAGELFF. The rearrangement links TRBV20-1 to TRBJ2-2; 14 bases fit TRBD2. After removal of 4 bases from V and 6 bases from J, the junction contained 13 bases not matched to a gene. The germline gives CDR1 DFQATT, CDR2 SNEGSKA (reference sequence). The CDR3 totals 18 residues.

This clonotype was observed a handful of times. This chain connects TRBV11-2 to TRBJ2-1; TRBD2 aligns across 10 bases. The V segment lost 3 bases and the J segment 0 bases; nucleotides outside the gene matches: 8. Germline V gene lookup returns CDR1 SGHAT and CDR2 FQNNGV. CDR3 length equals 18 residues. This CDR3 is CASSFRLAGVSSYNEQFF. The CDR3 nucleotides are TGTGCCAGCAGCTTTCGTCTAGCGGGGGTGAGCTCCTACAATGAGCAGTTCTTC.

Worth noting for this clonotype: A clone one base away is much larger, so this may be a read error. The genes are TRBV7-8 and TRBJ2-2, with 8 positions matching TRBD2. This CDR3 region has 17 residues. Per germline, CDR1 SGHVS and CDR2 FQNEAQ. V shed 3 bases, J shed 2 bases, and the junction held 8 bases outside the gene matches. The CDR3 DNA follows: TGTGCCAGCAGCTTCATACTAGCGGAACCTAACACCGGGGAGCTGTTTTTT. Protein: CASSFILAEPNTGELFF. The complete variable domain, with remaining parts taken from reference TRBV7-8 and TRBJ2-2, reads GAGVSQSPRYKVAKRGQDVALRCDPISGHVSLFWYQQALGQGPEFLTYFQNEAQLDKSGLPSDRFFAERPEGSVSTLKIQRTQQEDSAVYLCASSFILAEPNTGELFFGEGSRLTVL.

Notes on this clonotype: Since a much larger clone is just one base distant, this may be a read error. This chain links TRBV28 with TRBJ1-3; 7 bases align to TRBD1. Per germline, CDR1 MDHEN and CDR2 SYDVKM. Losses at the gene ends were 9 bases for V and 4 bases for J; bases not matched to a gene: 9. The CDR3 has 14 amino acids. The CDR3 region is CARRVPGQGNTIYF. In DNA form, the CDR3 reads TGTGCCAGAAGGGTCCCGGGACAGGGAAACACCATATATTTT.

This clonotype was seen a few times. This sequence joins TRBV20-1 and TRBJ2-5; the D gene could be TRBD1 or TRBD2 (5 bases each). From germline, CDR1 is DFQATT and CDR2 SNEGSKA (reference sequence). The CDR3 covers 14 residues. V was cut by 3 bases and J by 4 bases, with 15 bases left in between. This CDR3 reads CSASRIGAGETQYF. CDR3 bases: TGCAGTGCTAGTCGGATCGGGGCGGGAGAGACCCAGTACTTC.

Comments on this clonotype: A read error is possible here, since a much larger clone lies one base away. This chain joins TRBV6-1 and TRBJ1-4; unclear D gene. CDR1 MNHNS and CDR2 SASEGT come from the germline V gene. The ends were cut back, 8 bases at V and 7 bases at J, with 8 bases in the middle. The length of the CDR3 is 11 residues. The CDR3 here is CASRAGEKLFF. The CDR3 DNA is TGTGCCAGCCGTGCGGGTGAAAAACTGTTTTTT.

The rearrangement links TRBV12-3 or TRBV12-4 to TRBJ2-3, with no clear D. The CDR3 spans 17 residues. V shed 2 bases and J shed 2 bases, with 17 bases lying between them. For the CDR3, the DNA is TGTGCCAGCAGTTTAAGTGTCGTAGCAGGCCACACAGATACGCAGTATTTT. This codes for CASSLSVVAGHTDTQYF.

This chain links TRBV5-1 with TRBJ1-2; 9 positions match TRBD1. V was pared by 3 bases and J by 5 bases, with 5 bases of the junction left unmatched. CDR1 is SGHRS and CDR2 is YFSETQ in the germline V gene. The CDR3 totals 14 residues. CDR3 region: CASSSTGTGYGYTF. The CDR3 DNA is TGCGCCAGCAGCTCGACCGGGACAGGGTATGGCTACACCTTC.

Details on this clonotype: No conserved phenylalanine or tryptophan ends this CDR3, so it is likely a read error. The CDR3 DNA reads TGTGCCAGCAGCTTAGAGGTGACACACGACAATGAGCAGTTCCTC. Its protein is CASSLEVTHDNEQFL. The rearrangement links TRBV11-3 to TRBJ2-1; D not resolved. The V end lost 0 bases, the J end lost 5 bases, and 11 bases lay between the germline ends. Germline V CDR1 and CDR2: SGHNT, YENEEA. The CDR3 has 15 residues.

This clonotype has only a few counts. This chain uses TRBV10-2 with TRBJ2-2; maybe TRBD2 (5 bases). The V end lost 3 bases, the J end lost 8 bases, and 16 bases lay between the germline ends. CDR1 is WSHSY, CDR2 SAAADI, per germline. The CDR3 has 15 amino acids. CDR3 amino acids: CASSDWRRPTGELFF. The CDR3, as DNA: TGCGCCAGCAGTGATTGGAGGCGCCCCACAGGGGAGCTGTTTTTT.

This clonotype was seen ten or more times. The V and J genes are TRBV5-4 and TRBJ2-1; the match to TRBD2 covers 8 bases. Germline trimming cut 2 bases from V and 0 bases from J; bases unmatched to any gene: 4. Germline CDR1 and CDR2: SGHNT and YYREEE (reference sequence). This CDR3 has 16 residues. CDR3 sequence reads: CASSLGTSFSYNEQFF. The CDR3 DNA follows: TGTGCCAGCAGCTTAGGGACTAGTTTCTCCTACAATGAGCAGTTCTTC.